This T cell receptor (beta chain) was identified in a study of OX40 agonist ivuxolimab in advanced cancers. Study in general: The patients received agonistic anti-OX40 (CD134) antibody ivuxolimab.

No patient had autoimmune disease or received systemic immunosuppression. TCRdb's table, derived via immunoSEQ multiplex PCR, lists solely in-frame clones and lacks some. Of about 47,000 clones listed, around 80% are singletons. Regarding this clone: The target antigen is unknown.

Trimming cost V 5 bases and J 2 bases, with 13 bases left between them. Germline V gene lookup returns CDR1 KGHSH and CDR2 LQKENI. This CDR3 region has 14 residues. Study results and caveats: The average count of expanded clones was higher among CD8+ T cells than among CD4+. At 0.1 to 3.0 mg/kg, CD4+ and CD8+ blood T cells expanded clonally by week 6.

The sequences come from CD4+ or CD8+ T cells sorted from blood, collected in a trial of the OX40 agonist ivuxolimab. The sequence derives from an adult with an advanced solid tumor such as melanoma, head and neck, liver or kidney cancer. This chain uses TRBV18 with TRBJ2-7; TRBD1 might be the D (6 bases). The CDR3 is CASSSYGGAYEQYF. The CDR3 DNA reads as TGTGCCAGCTCATCCTATGGGGGCGCCTACGAGCAGTACTTC.